The rows below give T cell receptor beta chains drawn from one sample of a study of T cells in Graves' hyperthyroidism and ophthalmopathy. Each CDR3 protein gets one entry after TCRdb re-called the multiplex PCR reads with MiXCR. The repertoire holds hundreds of thousands of distinct CDR3 sequences, about 16% seen once, with roughly 3.4% in the top ten. Sequenced input: blood. Receptors originate from a woman aged 40 to 50 with Graves' ophthalmopathy. The CDR3 runs from the conserved cysteine through the conserved F or W. Fields, in order: V gene, J gene, CDR3 protein.

v_gene: TRBV20-1
j_gene: TRBJ2-1
CDR3aa: CSGKDPSYNEQFF

v_gene: TRBV7-8
j_gene: TRBJ2-2
CDR3aa: CASSISHRELFF

v_gene: TRBV7-2
j_gene: TRBJ2-1
CDR3aa: CASSSLGPNEQFF

v_gene: TRBV28
j_gene: TRBJ2-7
CDR3aa: CATHPRDRRYEQYF

v_gene: TRBV12-3/TRBV12-4
j_gene: TRBJ1-1
CDR3aa: CASSQTGRRNTEAFF

v_gene: TRBV18
j_gene: TRBJ1-4
CDR3aa: CASSPPTAKGEKLFF

v_gene: TRBV2
j_gene: TRBJ2-1
CDR3aa: CASSWDRSSYNEQFF

v_gene: TRBV5-1
j_gene: TRBJ2-7
CDR3aa: CASSQTWVSYEQYF

v_gene: TRBV20-1
j_gene: TRBJ2-2
CDR3aa: CSARVRANTGELFF

v_gene: TRBV2
j_gene: TRBJ1-1
CDR3aa: CASSDSLTGNTEAFF

v_gene: TRBV5-1
j_gene: TRBJ2-7
CDR3aa: CASNSDIGEQYF

v_gene: TRBV2
j_gene: TRBJ2-1
CDR3aa: CASITGLAGGMGEQFF

v_gene: TRBV18
j_gene: TRBJ2-1
CDR3aa: CASSLSQGSNEQFF

v_gene: TRBV28
j_gene: TRBJ1-4
CDR3aa: CASSGGGGEKLFF

v_gene: TRBV7-2
j_gene: TRBJ2-7
CDR3aa: CASSLTRTSSYEQYF

v_gene: TRBV28
j_gene: TRBJ2-3
CDR3aa: CASSLSASGDTQYF

v_gene: TRBV9
j_gene: TRBJ2-2
CDR3aa: CASSVEGQGGGELFF

v_gene: TRBV28
j_gene: TRBJ1-1
CDR3aa: CASSNSGNTEAFF

v_gene: TRBV5-1
j_gene: TRBJ2-1
CDR3aa: CASRGAGDHEQFF

v_gene: TRBV2
j_gene: TRBJ1-4
CDR3aa: CASLFAGTVNEKLFF

v_gene: TRBV5-1
j_gene: TRBJ2-5
CDR3aa: CASSLAATGLVETQYF

v_gene: TRBV20-1
j_gene: TRBJ1-2
CDR3aa: CSARGSGQSVGYGYTF

v_gene: TRBV10-1
j_gene: TRBJ1-5
CDR3aa: CASSESGNQPQHF

v_gene: TRBV18
j_gene: TRBJ2-3
CDR3aa: CASSPPGPPDTQYF

v_gene: TRBV7-3
j_gene: TRBJ2-3
CDR3aa: CASSSGGRRTDTQYF

v_gene: TRBV30
j_gene: TRBJ2-2
CDR3aa: CAWGWGQAGELFF

v_gene: TRBV28
j_gene: TRBJ1-5
CDR3aa: CASRTGTGDQPQHF

v_gene: TRBV6-1
j_gene: TRBJ1-2
CDR3aa: CASSGQYNYGYTF

v_gene: TRBV7-2
j_gene: TRBJ1-5
CDR3aa: CASSLSGTLNQPQHF

v_gene: TRBV27
j_gene: TRBJ1-1
CDR3aa: CASSPLSGRSEAFF

v_gene: TRBV9
j_gene: TRBJ2-2
CDR3aa: CASSVQVAGRAGELFF

v_gene: TRBV25-1
j_gene: TRBJ2-5
CDR3aa: CASSGDTEYQETQYF

v_gene: TRBV6-2/TRBV6-3
j_gene: TRBJ2-1
CDR3aa: CASSPPGQGARGEQFF

v_gene: TRBV7-2
j_gene: TRBJ1-5
CDR3aa: CASSSHQGQPQHF

v_gene: TRBV5-1
j_gene: TRBJ2-7
CDR3aa: CASSWEQDYEQYF